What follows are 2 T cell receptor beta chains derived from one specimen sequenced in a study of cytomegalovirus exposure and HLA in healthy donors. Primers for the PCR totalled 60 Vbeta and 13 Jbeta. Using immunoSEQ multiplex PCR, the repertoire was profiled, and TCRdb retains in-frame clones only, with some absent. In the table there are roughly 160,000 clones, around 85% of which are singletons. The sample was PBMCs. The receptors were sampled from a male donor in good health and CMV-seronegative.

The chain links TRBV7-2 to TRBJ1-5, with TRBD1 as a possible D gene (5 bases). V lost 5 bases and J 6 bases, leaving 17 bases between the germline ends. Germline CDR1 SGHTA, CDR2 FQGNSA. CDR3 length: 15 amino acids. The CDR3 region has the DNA TGTGCCAGCAGCCCGGCCCCAGGGTCGGGTCAGCCCCAGCATTTT. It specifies CASSPAPGSGQPQHF.

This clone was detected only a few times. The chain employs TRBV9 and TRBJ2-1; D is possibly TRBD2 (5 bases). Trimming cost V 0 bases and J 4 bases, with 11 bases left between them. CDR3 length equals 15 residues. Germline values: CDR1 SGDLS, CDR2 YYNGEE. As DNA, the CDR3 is TGTGCCAGCAGCGTAGCTTTAGTAGCGTACAATGAGCAGTTCTTC. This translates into CASSVALVAYNEQFF.